The 18 T cell receptor beta chains given below trace back to one sample, sequenced in a study of response to subunit inactivated influenza vaccine. TCRdb re-called the RT-PCR reads with MiXCR, one entry per CDR3 protein. The data show roughly 670,000 distinct CDR3 sequences, roughly 15% seen once. This specimen was PBMCs from blood, taken about 14 days before vaccination. These receptors were collected from a man aged 45-60 years who received an inactivated influenza vaccine.

This clonotype was found a few times. V is TRBV12-3 or TRBV12-4 and J is TRBJ2-5; no clear D gene. The CDR3 is made up of 12 amino acids. V shed 2 bases and J shed 9 bases, with 10 bases lying between them. CDR3 in DNA: TGTGCCAGCAGTTTATCTTCAGGTCCCCAGTACTTC. It codes for CASSLSSGPQYF.

This clonotype was detected a few times. J is TRBJ1-1 and V is TRBV5-6, with 11 bases aligning to TRBD1. Trimming took 4 bases from V and 4 from J; bases not matched to a gene: 9. CDR3 size: 16 residues. The germline V gene has CDR1 SGHDT and CDR2 YYEEEE. The CDR3 loop is CASSRTGGWSSTEAFF. In nucleotides, the CDR3 is TGTGCCAGCAGCAGGACAGGGGGCTGGTCGAGCACTGAAGCTTTCTTT.

In this sample, this clonotype turned up a few times. This chain joins TRBV27 and TRBJ2-7; 10 bases agree with TRBD2. Germline trimming cut 3 bases from V and 5 bases from J; bases unmatched to any gene: 16. Germline V gene lookup returns CDR1 MNHEY and CDR2 SMNVEV (reference sequence). The CDR3 is 18 amino acids. CDR3 region: CASSFQRPLAGGSNEQYF. The CDR3, as DNA: TGTGCCAGCAGTTTCCAGAGACCCTTAGCGGGAGGATCCAACGAGCAGTACTTC.

V gene TRBV19 combines with J gene TRBJ2-7; 9 bases match TRBD2. Trimming took 5 bases from V and 6 from J; bases not matched to a gene: 8. Germline V gene lookup returns CDR1 LNHDA and CDR2 SQIVND (reference sequence). The CDR3 is 14 residues long. In nucleotides, the CDR3 is TGTGCCAGTAGTGTGGGACTAGCCGTGGGCGAGCAGTACTTC. It translates to CASSVGLAVGEQYF.

The J gene is TRBJ2-1, the V gene TRBV6-6; TRBD1 agrees at 7 bases. Unmatched junction bases numbered 6, after V lost 7 bases and J lost 6 bases. The CDR3 is made up of 13 amino acids. CDR1 MNHNY and CDR2 SVGAGI come from the germline V gene (reference sequence). CDR3 in amino acids: CASTGAGGNEQFF. The CDR3, as DNA: TGTGCCAGCACCGGAGCAGGGGGCAATGAGCAGTTCTTC.

This clonotype occurred a few times. V usage is TRBV5-4 and J usage is TRBJ1-1; 9 bases are shared with TRBD1. Trimming removed 4 bases from V and 0 bases from J; junction bases left unmatched: 7. The V gene's germline CDR1 is SGHNT and CDR2 YYREEE (reference sequence). The CDR3 has 16 amino acids. CDR3 amino acids: CASSQGQGWMNTEAFF. The CDR3 DNA is TGTGCCAGCAGCCAAGGACAGGGGTGGATGAACACTGAAGCTTTCTTT.

This chain connects TRBV6-1 to TRBJ1-2; maybe TRBD1 (5 bases). V was pared by 5 bases and J by 5 bases, with 18 bases between. Per the germline V gene, CDR1 is MNHNS and CDR2 is SASEGT. This CDR3 has 15 amino acids. The CDR3 loop reads CASSLGRLGVYGYTF. CDR3 nucleotide sequence: TGTGCCAGCAGTCTGGGACGGCTGGGGGTTTATGGCTACACCTTC.

About this clonotype itself: The conserved final phenylalanine or tryptophan is absent from the CDR3, which likely points to a read error. Because the CDR3's place on the DNA is in doubt, the DNA is left out and the CDR3 is given as listed by TCRdb. This rearrangement joins TRBV24-1 to TRBJ2-1. The CDR3 is 8 residues long, ends included. Germline CDR1 is KGHDR and CDR2 is SFDVKD. CDR3 protein: CATSDLPK.

The V gene is TRBV5-1, the J gene TRBJ1-1; the D is unclear. CDR1 and CDR2 (germline): SGHRS, YFSETQ. The CDR3 covers 17 residues. Trimming took 0 bases from V and 1 from J, leaving 16 bases between them. CDR3 nucleotide sequence: TGCGCCAGCAGCTTGGCGGTGCCTCAAGTCGGGAACACTGAAGCTTTCTTT. This codes for CASSLAVPQVGNTEAFF.

V and J are TRBV2 and TRBJ1-5; D is undetermined. With 5 bases removed from V and 0 bases from J, the gap between germline ends came to 11 bases. This CDR3 is 15 amino acids long. CDR1 SNHLY and CDR2 FYNNEI come from the germline V gene. Here the CDR3 reads CASSQDANSNQPQHF. In DNA, the CDR3 is TGTGCCAGCAGTCAAGATGCAAATAGCAATCAGCCCCAGCATTTT.

The table lists this clonotype with a few counts. V gene TRBV28 combines with J gene TRBJ1-6; D is ambiguous. V gave up 11 bases and J gave up 7 bases, with 15 bases separating them. Germline assignment: CDR1 MDHEN and CDR2 SYDVKM. The CDR3 extends over 13 amino acids. CDR3 sequence reads: CASVSVRNSPLHF. The CDR3 nucleotides read TGTGCCTCAGTAAGCGTGCGGAATTCACCCCTCCACTTT.

The rearrangement joins TRBV20-1 to TRBJ2-5, with a possible D match to TRBD2 (6 bases). Germline V gene lookup returns CDR1 DFQATT and CDR2 SNEGSKA (reference sequence). V gave up 4 bases and J gave up 2 bases, with 14 bases separating them. This CDR3 comprises 14 residues. Here the CDR3 DNA reads TGCAGTGCTAACGGGCCGGGACTTCAAGAGACCCAGTACTTC. The encoded protein is CSANGPGLQETQYF.

The rearrangement joins TRBV7-8 to TRBJ2-5; D gene ambiguous. Germline V CDR1 and CDR2: SGHVS, FQNEAQ. This CDR3 region has 15 residues. V was pared by 5 bases and J by 2 bases, with 15 bases between. CDR3 sequence (DNA): TGTGCCAGCAGCAACCGGGTAGCTGGGCAAGAGACCCAGTACTTC. Its protein is CASSNRVAGQETQYF.

This chain connects TRBV7-8 to TRBJ2-1; a weak D match, TRBD2 (6 bases). Germline V gene sequence: CDR1 SGHVS, CDR2 FQNEAQ. The V end lost 2 bases, the J end lost 3 bases, and 11 bases lay between the germline ends. The CDR3 is made up of 15 amino acids. CDR3 sequence: CASSLTGVGYNEQFF. For the CDR3, the DNA is TGTGCCAGCAGCTTAACGGGAGTGGGCTACAATGAGCAGTTCTTC. Full variable domain (outside the CDR3, taken from reference TRBV7-8 and TRBJ2-1): GAGVSQSPRYKVAKRGQDVALRCDPISGHVSLFWYQQALGQGPEFLTYFQNEAQLDKSGLPSDRFFAERPEGSVSTLKIQRTQQEDSAVYLCASSLTGVGYNEQFFGPGTRLTVL.

The rearrangement joins TRBV10-3 to TRBJ2-7; 8 bases line up with TRBD1. The trim removed 6 bases at V and 3 bases at J, leaving 10 bases unmatched. There are 15 residues in the CDR3. Germline loops: CDR1 ENHRY, CDR2 SYGVKD. CDR3 sequence reads: CAIREDRGAVYEQYF. CDR3 nucleotide sequence: TGTGCCATCAGAGAAGACAGGGGAGCGGTCTACGAGCAGTACTTC.

V and J are TRBV7-9 and TRBJ2-1; D is uncertain. The germline gives CDR1 SEHNR, CDR2 FQNEAQ (reference sequence). The V end lost 1 base, the J end lost 12 bases, and 13 bases lay between the germline ends. This CDR3 region has 13 residues. CDR3 sequence reads: CASSLDTSSTQFF. DNA for the CDR3: TGTGCCAGCAGCTTAGATACCAGCTCTACGCAGTTCTTC. Looking up the rest from reference TRBV7-9 and TRBJ2-1 gives the full variable domain: DTGVSQNPRHKITKRGQNVTFRCDPISEHNRLYWYRQTLGQGPEFLTYFQNEAQLEKSRLLSDRFSAERPKGSFSTLEIQRTEQGDSAMYLCASSLDTSSTQFFGPGTRLTVL.

This clonotype was counted a few times. The chain couples TRBV20-1 to TRBJ2-4; maybe TRBD2 (6 bases). CDR1 is DFQATT, CDR2 SNEGSKA, per germline (reference sequence). The CDR3 is 12 amino acids. The V and J ends lost 7 bases and 0 bases respectively, with 7 bases between them. The CDR3 DNA reads as TGCAGTGGGGGGGAAGCCAAAAACATTCAGTACTTC. This gives the protein CSGGEAKNIQYF.

V gene TRBV7-2 combines with J gene TRBJ1-6; possibly TRBD1 for D (5 bases). V lost 0 bases, J lost 7 bases, and 10 bases lay in between. In germline, CDR1 is SGHTA, CDR2 FQGNSA. The CDR3 sequence is 15 residues long. Here the CDR3 reads CASSLAADSNSPLHF. As DNA, the CDR3 is TGTGCCAGCAGCTTAGCCGCCGACAGCAATTCACCCCTCCACTTT.